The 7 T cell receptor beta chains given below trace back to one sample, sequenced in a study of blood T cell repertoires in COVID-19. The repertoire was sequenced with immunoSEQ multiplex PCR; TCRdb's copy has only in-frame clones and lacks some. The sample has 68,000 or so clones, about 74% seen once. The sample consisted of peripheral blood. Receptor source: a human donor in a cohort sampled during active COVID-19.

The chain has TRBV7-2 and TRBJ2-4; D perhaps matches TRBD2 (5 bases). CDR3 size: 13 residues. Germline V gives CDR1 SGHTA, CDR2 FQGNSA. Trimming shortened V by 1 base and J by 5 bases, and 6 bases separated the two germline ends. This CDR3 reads CASSLGTENIQYF. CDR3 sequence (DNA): TGTGCCAGCAGCTTAGGGACTGAAAACATTCAGTACTTC.

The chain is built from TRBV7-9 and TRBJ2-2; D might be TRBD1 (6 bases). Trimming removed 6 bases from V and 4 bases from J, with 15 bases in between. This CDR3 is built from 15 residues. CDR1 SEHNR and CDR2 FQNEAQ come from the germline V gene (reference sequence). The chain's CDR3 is CASSYNRDRTGELFF. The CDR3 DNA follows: TGTGCCAGCAGTTACAACAGGGATCGCACCGGGGAGCTGTTTTTT.

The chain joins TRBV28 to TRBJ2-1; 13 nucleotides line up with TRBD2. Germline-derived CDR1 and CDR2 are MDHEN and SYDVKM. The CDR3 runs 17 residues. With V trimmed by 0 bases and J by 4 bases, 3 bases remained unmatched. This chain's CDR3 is CASSLWTSGRRYNEQFF. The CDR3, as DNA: TGTGCCAGCAGTTTATGGACTAGCGGGAGGAGGTACAATGAGCAGTTCTTC.

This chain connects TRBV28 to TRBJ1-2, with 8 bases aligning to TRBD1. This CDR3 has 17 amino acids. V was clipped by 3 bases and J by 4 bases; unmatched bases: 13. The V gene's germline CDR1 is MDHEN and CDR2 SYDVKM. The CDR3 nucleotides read TGTGCCAGCAGTTTTCAGGGGGCGGAGGGGAGGGCCTATGGCTACACCTTC. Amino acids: CASSFQGAEGRAYGYTF.

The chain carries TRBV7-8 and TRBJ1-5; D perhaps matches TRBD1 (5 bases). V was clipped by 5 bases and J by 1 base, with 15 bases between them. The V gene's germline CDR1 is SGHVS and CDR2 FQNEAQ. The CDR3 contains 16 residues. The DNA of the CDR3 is TGTGCCAGCAGCCCCCTCGCACAGGCGAGCAATCAGCCCCAGCATTTT. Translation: CASSPLAQASNQPQHF.

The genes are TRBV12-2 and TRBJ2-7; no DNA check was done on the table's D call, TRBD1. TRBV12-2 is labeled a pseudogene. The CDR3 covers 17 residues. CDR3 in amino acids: CASRPRGTGQGRDEQYF. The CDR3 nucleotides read TGTGCAAGTCGCCCACGTGGAACAGGGCAGGGGCGGGACGAGCAGTACTTC.

The CDR3 protein is CASSSGTYEQYF. In nucleotides, the CDR3 is TGTGCCAGCAGTTCCGGGACCTACGAGCAGTACTTC. The chain is built from TRBV28 and TRBJ2-7, with D perhaps TRBD2 (5 bases). V lost 4 bases and J 2 bases, leaving 6 bases between the germline ends. This CDR3 spans 12 amino acids. Germline-derived CDR1 and CDR2 are MDHEN and SYDVKM.